The T cell receptor beta chain under discussion was sequenced for a study of blood T cells in healthy people across ages. In the case of this clonotype: Its antigen is undetermined.

Each sample used at least 6 million PBMCs. Study-level findings and limits: Estimates based on one million T cells were treated as lower bounds.

Alongside a J-beta primer mix, a sample-barcoded 5' primer served in a second PCR lasting about 7 to 12 cycles. TCRdb called the 5' RACE reads again in MiXCR, with one record for every CDR3 protein. Here the sample spans hundreds of thousands of distinct CDR3 sequences, more than 20% being singletons. Another study also made use of these data, one on T cells of mothers and their children. Turning to that study: The whole RNA yield was converted to cDNA, approximately 1.6 ug per 15 ul.

This clonotype originated in a boy aged 5-17 years in good health. The material sequenced was blood.

CDR3 DNA sequence: TGCAGTGCTAGCCCACACTATGGCTACACCTTC. It translates to CSASPHYGYTF. The chain recombines TRBV20-1 with TRBJ1-2, with D unresolved. CDR1 DFQATT and CDR2 SNEGSKA come from the germline V gene (reference sequence). The CDR3 is made up of 11 amino acids. The ends were cut back, 3 bases at V and 3 bases at J, with 5 bases in the middle.